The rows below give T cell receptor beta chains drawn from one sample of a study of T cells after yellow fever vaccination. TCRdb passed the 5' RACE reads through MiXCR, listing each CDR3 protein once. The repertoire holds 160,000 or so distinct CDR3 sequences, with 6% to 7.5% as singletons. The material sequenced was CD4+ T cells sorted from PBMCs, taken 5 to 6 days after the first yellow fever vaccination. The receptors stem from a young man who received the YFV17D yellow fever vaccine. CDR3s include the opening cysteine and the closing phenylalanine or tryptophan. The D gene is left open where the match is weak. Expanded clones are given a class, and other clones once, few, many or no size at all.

TGTGCCAGCAGCTTAGCGAATATACAGCCCCAGCATTTT CASSLANIQPQHF TRBJ1-5 many TRBV7-8 -
TGCGCCAGCAGCTTGGCTCCAGCGTTCTATGGCTACACCTTC CASSLAPAFYGYTF TRBJ1-2 many TRBV5-1 -
TGTGCCAGCAGCTCGAGACCGGACAGTCCATATTCACCCCTCCACTTT CASSSRPDSPYSPLHF TRBJ1-6 many TRBV13 -
TGTGCCAGCAGTAGGGCAGGGCCACTGAACACTGAAGCTTTCTTT CASSRAGPLNTEAFF TRBJ1-1 - TRBV14 -
TGTGCCAGCAGCTTAGTGAAGGGGGCCTCCGTCGAAAAACTGTTTTTT CASSLVKGASVEKLFF TRBJ1-4 - TRBV11-2 TRBD1
TGTGCCAGCAGCCGGTCAGGGACTAGCGGCAACACCGGGGAGCTGTTTTTT CASSRSGTSGNTGELFF TRBJ2-2 - TRBV4-2 TRBD2
TGCAGTGCTATCCGGACTAGCGTGGGGGCCGGAGAGACCCAGTACTTC CSAIRTSVGAGETQYF TRBJ2-5 - TRBV20-1 TRBD2
TGTGCCAGCAGCTTTTACGGGGGGACCTCCAACAATGAGCAGTTCTTC CASSFYGGTSNNEQFF TRBJ2-1 - TRBV5-6 TRBD2
TGTGCCTGGAGTGCGCAGGGCAGCTCCTACACCTTC CAWSAQGSSYTF TRBJ1-2 few TRBV30 -
TGTGCCAGCAGCCCAGACAGGGCTACTGAAGCTTTCTTT CASSPDRATEAFF TRBJ1-1 many TRBV11-2 TRBD1
TGTGCTAGCAGCTTAGATTCGGTGGGGGGTGTAGAGACCCAGTACTTC CASSLDSVGGVETQYF TRBJ2-5 few TRBV7-7 -
TGTGCCAGCAGTTTAACGGATGGAGGCTACACCTTC CASSLTDGGYTF TRBJ1-2 few TRBV28 -
TGTGCCAGCAGCAACCTACAGGGGAGGTATGGCTACACCTTC CASSNLQGRYGYTF TRBJ1-2 few TRBV7-2 TRBD1